The 20 T cell receptor beta chains presented below share a single source sample, sequenced in a study of blood T cell repertoires in COVID-19. Assay used: immunoSEQ multiplex PCR; TCRdb lists only in-frame clones, some missing. This repertoire shows roughly 200,000 clones, around 85% found once; its top ten account for roughly 20%. Sample: peripheral blood. These receptors were taken from an older person with COVID-19, enrolled during active disease.

V usage is TRBV7-9 and J usage is TRBJ1-1; 7 bases agree with TRBD1. Germline lookup yields CDR1 SEHNR and CDR2 FQNEAQ (reference sequence). CDR3 length: 13 residues. The V gene end was trimmed by 5 bases and the J gene end by 7 bases; junction bases not matched to a gene: 7. The CDR3 bases are TGTGCCAGCAGCATGACAGGGATCGGTGAAGCTTTCTTT. Its protein is CASSMTGIGEAFF.

The chain recombines TRBV5-5 with TRBJ2-2; TRBD2 is a possible D gene (5 bases). Between the trimmed V and J ends, which lost 2 bases and 5 bases, there was a span of 16 bases. Germline V gives CDR1 SGHKS, CDR2 YYEKEE (reference sequence). The CDR3 length is 16 residues. Written as DNA, the CDR3 is TGTGCCAGCAGCTTTCTAGGCGGTCGGGGTACCGGGGAGCTGTTTTTT. Encoded protein: CASSFLGGRGTGELFF.

The rearrangement uses TRBV30 and TRBJ1-6; D is perhaps TRBD1 (6 bases). The CDR3 covers 15 residues. The germline V and J ends were trimmed by 0 bases and 11 bases, with 17 bases remaining between them. CDR1 and CDR2 (germline): GTSNPN, SVGIG (reference sequence). In nucleotides, the CDR3 is TGTGCCTGGAGTGTCGGAGGAGGGGGAGGGCCACCCCTCCACTTT. Its translation is CAWSVGGGGGPPLHF.

This chain connects TRBV6-5 to TRBJ1-1, with D possibly matching TRBD1 (6 bases). CDR3 length: 12 residues. V lost 6 bases to trimming and J lost 7 bases, with 12 bases between them. Germline loops: CDR1 MNHEY, CDR2 SVGAGI. The CDR3 nucleotides read TGTGCCAGCAGCTCCGGGACAAGTGAAGCTTTCTTT. This sequence encodes CASSSGTSEAFF.

CDR3 region: CASSWTGTSGTQYF. The DNA of the CDR3 is TGTGCCAGCAGCTGGACAGGGACTTCGGGGACCCAGTACTTC. The chain has TRBV5-6 and TRBJ2-5, with 8 positions matching TRBD1. V shed 3 bases, J shed 7 bases, and the junction held 8 bases outside the gene matches. The CDR3 runs to 14 residues. Germline V gene lookup returns CDR1 SGHDT and CDR2 YYEEEE.

The chain is built from TRBV11-2 and TRBJ2-2; weak D call: TRBD2 (7 bases). The V end lost 3 bases, the J end lost 5 bases, and 13 bases lay between the germline ends. This CDR3 is built from 15 residues. Germline V gene data show CDR1 as SGHAT and CDR2 as FQNNGV. This CDR3 reads CASSFSGGGTGELFF. The CDR3 coding sequence is TGTGCCAGCAGCTTCTCGGGGGGCGGTACCGGGGAGCTGTTTTTT.

The gene calls are TRBV6-5 and TRBJ2-7; 10 positions agree with TRBD2. V lost 6 bases and J lost 2; bases outside the gene matches: 4. Looked up from germline, CDR1 is MNHEY and CDR2 is SVGAGI. CDR3 length: 14 residues. The CDR3 coding sequence is TGTGCCAGCAGGACCAGCGGGAGGGCCTACGAGCAGTACTTC. As protein: CASRTSGRAYEQYF.

J is TRBJ1-3 and V is TRBV10-3, with D perhaps matching TRBD1 (6 bases). The CDR3 length is 15 residues. CDR1 and CDR2 from the germline V gene are ENHRY and SYGVKD. Trimming removed 4 bases from V and 1 base from J, with 11 bases in between. In DNA form, the CDR3 reads TGTGCCATCAGTGGAAAACAGGGATCTGGAAACACCATATATTTT. As protein: CAISGKQGSGNTIYF.

This CDR3 reads CASSQVRGGEKLFF. In DNA form, the CDR3 reads TGTGCCAGCAGCCAAGTTAGAGGAGGGGAAAAACTGTTTTTT. The chain couples TRBV14 to TRBJ1-4; unclear D gene. Deletions cut 1 base from V and 8 bases from J, with 11 bases between. Germline lookup yields CDR1 SGHDN and CDR2 FVKESK. This CDR3 comprises 14 residues.

This clone was detected a few times. The gene calls are TRBV11-3 and TRBJ2-3, with 12 bases that match TRBD2. The CDR3 is 16 amino acids. The germline V gene encodes CDR1 SGHNT and CDR2 YENEEA. V trimming: 4 bases; J trimming: 3 bases; junction bases outside the gene matches: 5. Here the CDR3 reads CASSSTTSGRTDTQYF. The CDR3 bases are TGTGCCAGCAGCTCGACGACTAGCGGGAGAACAGATACGCAGTATTTT.

This chain links TRBV19 with TRBJ1-2; the match to TRBD1 covers 7 bases. Trimming at V came to 3 bases and at J to 8 bases, leaving 6 bases not matched to a gene. Germline-derived CDR1 and CDR2 are LNHDA and SQIVND (reference sequence). The CDR3 extends over 13 amino acids. Written as DNA, the CDR3 is TGTGCCAGTAGTATCCGACAGGGATTCGGCTACACCTTC. Residues: CASSIRQGFGYTF.

This chain links TRBV15 with TRBJ1-6; the D is unclear. The CDR3 length is 13 residues. CDR1 is LNHNV and CDR2 is YYDKDF in the germline V gene (reference sequence). V was trimmed by 1 base and J by 9 bases, leaving 7 bases between them. This CDR3 reads CATSRVRVSPLHF. In DNA form, the CDR3 reads TGTGCCACCAGCAGAGTGAGGGTTTCACCCCTCCACTTT.

The chain employs TRBV12-3 or TRBV12-4 and TRBJ1-2; D gene ambiguous. The CDR3 sequence is 13 residues long. Trimming shortened V by 6 bases and J by 2 bases, and 10 bases separated the two germline ends. DNA for the CDR3: TGTGCCAGCAGCGCAACAGCAAACTATGGCTACACCTTC. As protein: CASSATANYGYTF.

The rearrangement uses TRBV7-2 and TRBJ1-3; D perhaps matches TRBD1 (5 bases). V lost 5 bases to trimming and J lost 0 bases, with 14 bases between them. Germline loops: CDR1 SGHTA, CDR2 FQGNSA. The CDR3 sequence is 16 residues long. DNA of the CDR3: TGTGCCAGCAGCCGTCAAGGGGTAGGCTCTGGAAACACCATATATTTT. The encoded protein is CASSRQGVGSGNTIYF. Using reference TRBV7-2 and TRBJ1-3 for the parts outside the CDR3, the full variable domain is GAGVSQSPSNKVTEKGKDVELRCDPISGHTALYWYRQSLGQGLEFLIYFQGNSAPDKSGLPSDRFSAERTGGSVSTLTIQRTQQEDSAVYLCASSRQGVGSGNTIYFGEGSWLTVV.

The rearrangement links TRBV11-2 to TRBJ2-2; no firm D call. This CDR3 spans 13 amino acids. Trimming pared 4 bases from V and 6 bases from J, leaving 9 bases between. CDR1 SGHAT and CDR2 FQNNGV come from the germline V gene. The CDR3 nucleotides are TGTGCCAGCAGCTCCGTTTCCCCCGGGGAGCTGTTTTTT. It is translated as CASSSVSPGELFF.

This clone was counted a few times. The chain joins TRBV18 to TRBJ1-1; D not certain. CDR1 is KGHSH and CDR2 is LQKENI in the germline V gene. The CDR3 loop spans 15 amino acids. Trimming shortened V by 3 bases and J by 1 base, and 12 bases separated the two germline ends. CDR3 bases: TGTGCCAGCTCACCCAGTTATGTTAAGAACACTGAAGCTTTCTTT. Its protein product is CASSPSYVKNTEAFF.

The chain recombines TRBV11-2 with TRBJ2-5; 9 positions match TRBD2. The CDR3 length is 16 residues. J lost 5 bases, V lost 2 bases, and 9 bases had no gene match. The germline gives CDR1 SGHAT, CDR2 FQNNGV. This CDR3 reads CASSLFELAGWETQYF. The CDR3 DNA reads TGTGCCAGCAGCTTATTCGAGCTAGCGGGATGGGAGACCCAGTACTTC.

This chain uses TRBV3-1 (or the pseudogene TRBV3-2) with TRBJ2-2, with no clear D. CDR1 and CDR2 from the germline V gene are LGHDT and YNNKEL (reference sequence). The CDR3 is 13 residues long. V shed 4 bases and J shed 4 bases, with 7 bases lying between them. The CDR3 region has the DNA TGTGCCAGCAGCCCCCTAGTCACCGGGGAGCTGTTTTTT. Its translation: CASSPLVTGELFF.

The rearrangement uses TRBV6-2 or TRBV6-3 and TRBJ1-5; D is unclear. CDR3 length: 13 residues. Germline V CDR1 and CDR2: MNHEY, SVGEGT. V was clipped by 5 bases and J by 5 bases, with 10 bases between them. DNA for the CDR3: TGTGCCAGCAGTAACTTCGGGTATCAGCCCCAGCATTTT. Its translation is CASSNFGYQPQHF.

This sequence joins TRBV21-1 and TRBJ1-1. TRBV21-1 is designated a pseudogene. The CDR3 has 15 residues. The CDR3 loop is CASSKGVEGGTEAFF. CDR3 in DNA: TGTGCCAGCAGCAAAGGTGTGGAGGGTGGCACTGAAGCTTTCTTT.